The TCR beta chain described here comes from a study of T cell responses to AZD1222 COVID-19 vaccine. The CDR3 covers 17 residues. CDR1 is MGHRA and CDR2 is YSYEKL in the germline V gene. The trim removed 2 bases at V and 0 bases at J, leaving 8 bases unmatched. Assay used: immunoSEQ multiplex PCR; TCRdb lists only in-frame clones, some missing. The sample has about 100,000 clones, nearly 90% seen once. To note about this clone: Its antigen is undetermined.

General study points: At baseline, just 6 or 7 AZD1222 recipients tested seropositive.

Second doses were pooled across both intervals (about 4 or about 12 weeks). Specimen: peripheral blood, collected 28 days after the second AZD1222 dose. The chain uses TRBV4-1 and TRBJ2-7; 9 bases match TRBD1. The sequence was obtained from an adult who received the AZD1222 COVID-19 vaccine. The CDR3 DNA sequence: TGCGCCAGCAGCCAACTCACCGGACAGGGGACCTCCTACGAGCAGTACTTC. Its translation is CASSQLTGQGTSYEQYF.